This T cell receptor (beta chain) comes out of a study of identical twins. The V gene lost 7 bases and the J gene lost 12 bases, with 19 bases spanning the gap. CDR1 is SEHNR, CDR2 FQNEAQ, per germline (reference sequence). This CDR3 is 13 amino acids long. Points from the study as a whole: There was an excess of low generation probability in the out-of-frame alpha sequences that twins shared. High-abundance cord blood beta clonotypes had fewer insertions; memory repertoires showed none. Beta out-of-frame sequences showed weaker excess sharing between twins. The authors drew conclusions from cross-sectional statistical analysis rather than following the same donors.

TCRdb re-analysed the 5' RACE reads in MiXCR, keeping a single row per CDR3 protein. Of around 250,000 distinct CDR3 sequences listed, approximately 8.3% are singletons. This clonotype was detected ten times or more. As yet, its antigen is unknown. Separately, the same data were catalogued under a study of yellow fever vaccine responses in identical twins.

Sequencing input: CD8+ T cells sorted from blood. The TCR was taken from a woman younger than 30 in good health. The chain carries TRBV7-9 and TRBJ1-5, with D hard to call. The CDR3 loop reads CASNHFRCQVQHF. The CDR3 DNA sequence: TGTGCCAGCAACCACTTCCGCTGTCAAGTCCAGCATTTT.